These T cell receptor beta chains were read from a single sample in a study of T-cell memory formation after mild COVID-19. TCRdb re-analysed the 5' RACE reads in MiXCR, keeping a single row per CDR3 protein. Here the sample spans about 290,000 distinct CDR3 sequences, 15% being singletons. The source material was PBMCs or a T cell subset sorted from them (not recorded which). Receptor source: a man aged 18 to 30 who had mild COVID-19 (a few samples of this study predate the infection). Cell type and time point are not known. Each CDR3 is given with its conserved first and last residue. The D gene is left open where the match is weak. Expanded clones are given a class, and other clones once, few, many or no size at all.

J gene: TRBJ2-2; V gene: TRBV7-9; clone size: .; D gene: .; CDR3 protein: CASSLEGYPGELFF; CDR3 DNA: TGTGCCAGCAGCTTAGAGGGTTACCCCGGGGAGCTGTTTTTT
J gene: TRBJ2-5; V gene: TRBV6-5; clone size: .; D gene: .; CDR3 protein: CASSQNPGALGTQYF; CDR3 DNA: TGTGCCAGCAGTCAAAACCCGGGGGCCCTGGGGACCCAGTACTTC
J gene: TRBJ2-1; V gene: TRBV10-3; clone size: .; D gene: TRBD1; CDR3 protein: CAISVTGTGGNEQFF; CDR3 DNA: TGTGCCATCAGTGTTACCGGGACAGGGGGCAATGAGCAGTTCTTC
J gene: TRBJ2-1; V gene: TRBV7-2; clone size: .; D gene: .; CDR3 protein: CASSLVRYNEQFF; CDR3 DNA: TGTGCCAGCAGCTTAGTCCGCTACAATGAGCAGTTCTTC
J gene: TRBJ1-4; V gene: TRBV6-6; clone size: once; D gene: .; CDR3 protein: CASSGRTATNEKLFF; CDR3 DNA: TGTGCCAGCAGTGGAAGGACAGCAACTAATGAAAAACTGTTTTTT
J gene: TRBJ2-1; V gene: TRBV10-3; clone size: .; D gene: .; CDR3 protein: CAISESRQNEQFF; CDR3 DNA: TGTGCCATCAGTGAGTCGCGGCAGAATGAGCAGTTCTTC
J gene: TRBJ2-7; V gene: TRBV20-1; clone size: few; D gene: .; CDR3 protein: CSASSMSSYEQYF; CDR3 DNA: TGCAGTGCTAGTAGCATGAGCTCCTACGAGCAGTACTTC
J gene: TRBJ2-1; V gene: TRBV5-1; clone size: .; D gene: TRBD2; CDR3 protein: CASSLSGGAWQFF; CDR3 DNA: TGCGCCAGCAGCCTTAGCGGGGGGGCCTGGCAGTTCTTC
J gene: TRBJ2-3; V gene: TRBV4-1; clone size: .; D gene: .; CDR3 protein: CASSQGSLARDTQYF; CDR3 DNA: TGCGCCAGCAGCCAAGGATCACTGGCACGTGATACGCAGTATTTT
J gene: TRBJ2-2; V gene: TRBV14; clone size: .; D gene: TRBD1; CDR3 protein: CASSQEGQGNTGELFF; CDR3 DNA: TGTGCCAGCAGCCAAGAGGGACAGGGAAACACCGGGGAGCTGTTTTTT
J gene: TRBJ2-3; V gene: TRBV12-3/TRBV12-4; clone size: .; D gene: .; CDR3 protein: CASSSDPTGTQYF; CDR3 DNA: TGTGCCAGCAGTTCGGACCCTACGGGTACGCAGTATTTT
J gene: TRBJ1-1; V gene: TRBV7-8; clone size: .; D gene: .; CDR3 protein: CASSLSRDSEAFF; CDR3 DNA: TGTGCCAGCAGCTTATCGAGGGATTCTGAAGCTTTCTTT
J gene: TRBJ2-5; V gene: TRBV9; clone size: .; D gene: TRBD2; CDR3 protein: CASSADSGPRETQYF; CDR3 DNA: TGTGCCAGCAGCGCCGATAGCGGGCCGCGGGAGACCCAGTACTTC
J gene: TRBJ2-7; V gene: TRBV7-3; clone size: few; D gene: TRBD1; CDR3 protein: CASSLTGSEAEQYF; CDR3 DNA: TGTGCCAGCAGCTTGACAGGGTCTGAGGCCGAGCAGTACTTC
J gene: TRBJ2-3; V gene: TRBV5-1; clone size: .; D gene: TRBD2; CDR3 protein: CASSLYGTSGGTDTQYF; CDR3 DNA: TGCGCCAGCAGCCTCTACGGGACTAGCGGGGGCACAGATACGCAGTATTTT
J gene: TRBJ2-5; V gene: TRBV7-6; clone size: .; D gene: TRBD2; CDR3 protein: CASSFSTSGGLTSSPQYF; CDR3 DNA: TGTGCCAGCAGCTTCTCAACTAGCGGGGGGCTCACTTCGTCCCCCCAGTACTTC
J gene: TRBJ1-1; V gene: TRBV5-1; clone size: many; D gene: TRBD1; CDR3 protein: CASSLGVISAGTGRTEAFF; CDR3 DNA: TGCGCCAGCAGCTTGGGGGTTATCAGTGCCGGGACAGGGAGGACTGAAGCTTTCTTT
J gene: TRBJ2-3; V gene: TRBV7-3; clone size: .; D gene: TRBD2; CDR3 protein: CASSPKSGGRADTQYF; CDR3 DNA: TGTGCCAGCAGCCCCAAAAGCGGGGGGAGGGCAGATACGCAGTATTTT
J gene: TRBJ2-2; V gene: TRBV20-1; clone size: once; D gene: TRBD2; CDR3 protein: CSAHLAGGTGELFF; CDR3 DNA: TGCAGTGCTCATCTAGCGGGGGGGACTGGGGAGCTGTTTTTT
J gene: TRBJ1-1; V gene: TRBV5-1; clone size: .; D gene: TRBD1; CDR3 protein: CASSFRDSSTEAFF; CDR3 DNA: TGCGCCAGCAGCTTCCGGGACAGTTCAACTGAAGCTTTCTTT
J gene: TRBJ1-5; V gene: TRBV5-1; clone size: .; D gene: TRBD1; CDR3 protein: CASSLGGTGGNQPQHF; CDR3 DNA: TGCGCCAGCAGCTTGGGAGGGACAGGAGGCAATCAGCCCCAGCATTTT
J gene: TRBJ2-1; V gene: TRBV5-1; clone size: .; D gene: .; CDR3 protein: CASSLGAVGSPQQFF; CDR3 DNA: TGCGCCAGCAGCTTAGGAGCGGTGGGCAGCCCTCAGCAGTTCTTC